The TCR beta chain under discussion was sequenced for a study of cytomegalovirus exposure and HLA in healthy donors. About this clone: The target antigen is unknown.

General observations from the study: HLA-A and HLA-B allele assignments for most subjects were reportedly predicted accurately using TCR beta sequences. As a later analysis revealed, most CMV-associated TCR beta chains appeared HLA-restricted.

The CDR3 extends over 15 amino acids. The germline CDR1 and CDR2 sequences are ENHRY and SYGVKD. Germline trimming cut 5 bases from V and 3 bases from J; bases unmatched to any gene: 5. A multiplex PCR was run with 60 Vbeta primers and 13 Jbeta primers. The authors' processing: Later, an analysis found around 77 million unique TCR beta chains, and roughly 10 million of these were shared. The assay was immunoSEQ multiplex PCR, and TCRdb's table has in-frame clones only and misses some. V and J calls and clone size are copied from that table; D and trimming were computed from the DNA. The table shows around 80,000 clones, with nearly 80% occurring only once. Donors showed nominal health when sampled, although they likely had unrecorded immune exposures.

The origin of this receptor is a female donor in good health and CMV-seronegative. The chain carries TRBV10-3 and TRBJ2-2, with 8 bases that match TRBD2. The specimen sequenced was PBMCs. This chain's CDR3 is CAISRAGADTGELFF. DNA for the CDR3: TGTGCCATCAGTCGAGCGGGGGCGGACACCGGGGAGCTGTTTTTT.